These 26 T cell receptor beta chains share one sample of origin, sequenced in a study of blood T cell repertoires in COVID-19. TCRdb's table, derived via immunoSEQ multiplex PCR, lists solely in-frame clones and lacks some. The table records around 70,000 clones, around 70% of them present only once. Input material: peripheral blood. The source of these receptors is a man aged 65 to 79 with acute or convalescent COVID-19.

This sequence joins TRBV27 and TRBJ2-3, with 9 bases matching TRBD2. CDR3 length equals 17 residues. Unmatched junction bases numbered 11, after V lost 2 bases and J lost 5 bases. CDR1 and CDR2 from the germline V gene are MNHEY and SMNVEV (reference sequence). The DNA of the CDR3 is TGTGCCAGCAGTTTAATAAGCGGGAGGTTATGGGGAGATACGCAGTATTTT. The encoded protein is CASSLISGRLWGDTQYF.

The chain carries TRBV21-1 and TRBJ2-1; no check of the table's D call, TRBD2, against the DNA was made. TRBV21-1 is recorded as a pseudogene. This CDR3 has 18 amino acids. DNA of the CDR3: TGTGCCAGCAGCAAAGCGCCCACCGAGGACTTTAAAAACAATGAGCAGTTCTTC. Protein product: CASSKAPTEDFKNNEQFF.

The CDR3 here is CASSRGENTEAFF. DNA for the CDR3: TGTGCCAGCAGTCGGGGGGAGAACACTGAAGCTTTCTTT. This chain connects TRBV6-1 to TRBJ1-1; D possibly corresponds to TRBD1 (5 bases). Germline CDR1 reads MNHNS; CDR2 reads SASEGT. The CDR3 is made up of 13 amino acids. The ends were cut back, 5 bases at V and 1 base at J, with 8 bases in the middle.

The rearrangement joins TRBV18 to TRBJ2-3, with D perhaps TRBD2 (5 bases). Germline assignment: CDR1 KGHSH and CDR2 LQKENI. There are 15 residues in the CDR3. Trimming stripped 3 bases from V and 2 bases from J, with 12 bases between. The CDR3 region is CASSPGLTTTDTQYF. CDR3 DNA: TGTGCCAGCTCACCCGGACTCACTACCACAGATACGCAGTATTTT.

This clone was recorded a few times. The rearrangement links TRBV7-9 to TRBJ1-3, with D possibly matching TRBD1 (5 bases). The germline V gene has CDR1 SEHNR and CDR2 FQNEAQ (reference sequence). This CDR3 is 14 amino acids long. V shed 6 bases and J shed 0 bases, with 9 bases lying between them. DNA of the CDR3: TGTGCCAGCAGGCCACAGGCCTCTGGAAACACCATATATTTT. This translates into CASRPQASGNTIYF.

The chain links TRBV18 to TRBJ2-1; the match to TRBD2 covers 9 bases. The CDR3 has 17 residues. With 2 bases clipped from V and 9 bases from J, the junction kept 14 bases outside the gene matches. Germline-derived CDR1 and CDR2 are KGHSH and LQKENI. DNA of the CDR3: TGTGCCAGCTCACCATTCTCGGGAGCGGGAGGTCAGGGTGAGCAGTTCTTC. Translating gives CASSPFSGAGGQGEQFF.

The chain links TRBV29-1 to TRBJ2-3; D might be TRBD2 (5 bases). The V gene lost 4 bases and the J gene lost 5 bases, with 13 bases spanning the gap. Germline lookup yields CDR1 SQVTM and CDR2 ANQGSEA. CDR3 length equals 13 residues. In nucleotides, the CDR3 is TGCAGCGTTGGAGGAGGCCGTGGAGATACGCAGTATTTT. It is translated as CSVGGGRGDTQYF.

The chain uses TRBV29-1 and TRBJ2-3, with TRBD2 identical over 10 bases. This CDR3 comprises 15 residues. Germline lookup yields CDR1 SQVTM and CDR2 ANQGSEA. V gave up 7 bases and J gave up 0 bases; unmatched junction bases: 7. CDR3 amino acids: CSASGTSVSTDTQYF. In DNA form, the CDR3 reads TGCAGCGCATCCGGGACTAGCGTTAGCACAGATACGCAGTATTTT.

The J gene is TRBJ2-7, the V gene TRBV10-3, with no clear D. Germline CDR1 ENHRY, CDR2 SYGVKD. With 2 bases removed from V and 2 bases from J, the gap between germline ends came to 7 bases. This CDR3 spans 13 amino acids. The CDR3 protein is CAISEAGPYEQYF. The CDR3 nucleotides are TGTGCCATCAGTGAGGCAGGCCCCTACGAGCAGTACTTC.

This clone was picked up one time. The chain recombines TRBV19 with TRBJ1-2; 7 bases match TRBD1. J gave up 6 bases and V 3 bases, and 7 bases lay outside the gene matches. This CDR3 is 14 amino acids long. In germline, CDR1 is LNHDA, CDR2 SQIVND (reference sequence). CDR3 residues: CASSIPDRVDGYTF. The CDR3 DNA is TGTGCCAGTAGTATCCCCGACAGGGTCGATGGCTACACCTTC.

This chain links TRBV18 with TRBJ2-5, with D tentatively TRBD2 (6 bases). Germline-derived CDR1 and CDR2 are KGHSH and LQKENI. V gave up 2 bases and J gave up 5 bases, with 18 bases separating them. CDR3 length equals 16 residues. The CDR3 nucleotides read TGTGCCAGCTCACCAGCCTCGGGTGGAGGGACGGAGACCCAGTACTTC. Protein sequence: CASSPASGGGTETQYF.

Concerning this clone: The junction shows a germline mismatch at one end, possibly a read error. Here the CDR3 reads CASTLAGERWTQYF. The CDR3 DNA reads as TGTGCCAGCACCTTAGCGGGAGAAAGGTGGACCCAGTACTTC. The chain joins TRBV11-2 to TRBJ2-5, with 9 positions matching TRBD2. Germline CDR1 reads SGHAT; CDR2 reads FQNNGV. CDR3 size: 14 residues.

This chain links TRBV6-5 with TRBJ1-2; perhaps TRBD1 as D (6 bases). Germline CDR1 reads MNHEY; CDR2 reads SVGAGI. Trimming pared 7 bases from V and 5 bases from J, leaving 14 bases between. This CDR3 is 13 amino acids long. The CDR3 nucleotides are TGTGCCAGCACCCCGGGACACAAGTATGGCTACACCTTC. This codes for CASTPGHKYGYTF.

The chain combines TRBV7-9 with TRBJ2-1, with a weak D call TRBD2 (5 bases). The germline CDR1 and CDR2 sequences are SEHNR and FQNEAQ (reference sequence). The CDR3 loop spans 13 amino acids. Trimming cost V 1 base and J 9 bases, with 10 bases left between them. CDR3 region: CASSLGLEGEQFF. The CDR3 DNA sequence: TGTGCCAGCAGCTTAGGGCTAGAGGGTGAGCAGTTCTTC.

Only one count was recorded for this clone. V usage is TRBV7-9 and J usage is TRBJ2-2, with 9 bases lining up with TRBD1. V shed 5 bases, J shed 3 bases, and the junction held 7 bases outside the gene matches. This CDR3 is 16 amino acids long. CDR1 SEHNR and CDR2 FQNEAQ come from the germline V gene (reference sequence). This CDR3 is CASSPRGDRDTGELFF. In nucleotides, the CDR3 is TGTGCCAGCAGCCCCCGAGGGGACAGGGACACCGGGGAGCTGTTTTTT.

The chain employs TRBV7-6 and TRBJ2-2; TRBD2 aligns across 10 bases. J was trimmed by 0 bases and V by 3 bases; bases with no gene match: 4. Germline CDR1 reads SGHVS; CDR2 reads FNYEAQ. This CDR3 region has 17 residues. CDR3 coding DNA: TGTGCCAGCAGCTTCCTTAGCGGGAGGACGAACACCGGGGAGCTGTTTTTT. Protein sequence: CASSFLSGRTNTGELFF. Drawing the rest from reference TRBV7-6 and TRBJ2-2, the complete variable domain is GAGVSQSPRYKVTKRGQDVALRCDPISGHVSLYWYRQALGQGPEFLTYFNYEAQQDKSGLPNDRFSAERPEGSISTLTIQRTEQRDSAMYRCASSFLSGRTNTGELFFGEGSRLTVL.

This chain joins TRBV2 and TRBJ1-5; 8 bases line up with TRBD1. The CDR3 consists of 15 residues. J gave up 5 bases and V 6 bases, and 9 bases lay outside the gene matches. CDR1 is SNHLY, CDR2 FYNNEI, per germline. CDR3 bases: TGTGCCAGCAGCGCCACAGGGGGGACTTATCAGCCCCAGCATTTT. It is translated as CASSATGGTYQPQHF.

The V and J genes are TRBV7-9 and TRBJ2-7, with 7 bases identical to TRBD2. Germline V CDR1 and CDR2: SEHNR, FQNEAQ (reference sequence). The CDR3 sequence is 16 residues long. The trim removed 5 bases at V and 0 bases at J, leaving 10 bases unmatched. The CDR3 is CASSLTTSRSSYEQYF. The DNA for the CDR3 is TGTGCCAGCAGCCTAACGACTAGCAGGAGCTCCTACGAGCAGTACTTC.

The chain joins TRBV6-1 to TRBJ1-3; D is possibly TRBD1 (5 bases). The V end was cut by 0 bases, the J end by 2 bases, with 11 bases between. The CDR3 is 16 amino acids. Germline-derived CDR1 and CDR2 are MNHNS and SASEGT. The CDR3, as DNA: TGTGCCAGCAGTGAAGCGCTCGGGGGACCTGGAAACACCATATATTTT. This sequence encodes CASSEALGGPGNTIYF.

CDR3 in DNA: TGTGCCAGCAGTCCTAGCGGGAGCTCCCTCCAAGAGACCCAGTACTTC. This sequence encodes CASSPSGSSLQETQYF. The rearrangement uses TRBV9 and TRBJ2-5; TRBD2 agrees at 10 bases. V lost 5 bases, J lost 1 base, and 8 bases stayed unmatched. Germline CDR1 is SGDLS and CDR2 is YYNGEE. This CDR3 has 16 amino acids.

This clone has more than one count but fewer than ten. The CDR3 DNA follows: TGTGCCAGCAGTTTAAACCCTTGGACAGGGGGCCTAATGAACACTGAAGCTTTCTTT. Its translation is CASSLNPWTGGLMNTEAFF. The chain has TRBV28 and TRBJ1-1; TRBD1 matches 11 bases. The CDR3 covers 19 residues. V shed 2 bases, J shed 0 bases, and the junction held 11 bases outside the gene matches. CDR1 and CDR2 (germline): MDHEN, SYDVKM.

The rearrangement joins TRBV5-6 to TRBJ2-3; 8 nucleotides line up with TRBD2. Trimming at V came to 10 bases and at J to 1 base, leaving 8 bases not matched to a gene. Germline CDR1 is SGHDT and CDR2 is YYEEEE. The CDR3 consists of 14 residues. CDR3 DNA: TGTGCCTCCAGGACGGGGGGGGGCACAGATACGCAGTATTTT. Protein: CASRTGGGTDTQYF.

Many counts were recorded for this clone. CDR3 in amino acids: CSVALAGWPNTGELFF. DNA for the CDR3: TGCAGCGTGGCCCTCGCAGGTTGGCCGAACACCGGGGAGCTGTTTTTT. The chain uses TRBV29-1 and TRBJ2-2; D uncertain. The CDR3 loop spans 16 amino acids. Trimming took off 6 bases at V and 0 bases at J, with 17 bases between the two ends. From germline, CDR1 is SQVTM and CDR2 ANQGSEA.

The rearrangement uses TRBV27 and TRBJ2-5, with 8 bases fitting TRBD2. Trimming took 6 bases from V and 4 from J; bases not matched to a gene: 13. CDR1 and CDR2 from the germline V gene are MNHEY and SMNVEV (reference sequence). This CDR3 is built from 16 residues. CDR3 sequence reads: CASRRPTSEGGETQYF. CDR3 sequence (DNA): TGTGCCAGCAGACGCCCGACTAGCGAAGGTGGAGAGACCCAGTACTTC.

The CDR3 DNA follows: TGCGCCAGCAGCCCACCAGGACTCACAGAGACCCAGTACTTC. Amino acid sequence: CASSPPGLTETQYF. The chain has TRBV10-1 and TRBJ2-5; maybe TRBD2 (5 bases). CDR3 size: 14 residues. V was pared by 6 bases and J by 4 bases, with 15 bases between. Germline V gene data show CDR1 as WNHNN and CDR2 as SYGVQD (reference sequence).

The rearrangement joins TRBV5-8 to TRBJ2-7; 7 bases fit TRBD1. The germline gives CDR1 SGHTS, CDR2 YDEGEE. J lost 4 bases, V lost 4 bases, and 11 bases had no gene match. CDR3 length: 15 residues. CDR3 DNA sequence: TGTGCCAGCAGCAAGACAGGGATCCGGGCTTACGAGCAGTACTTC. The encoded protein is CASSKTGIRAYEQYF.